This T cell receptor (beta chain) originates from a study of T cell responses to AZD1222 COVID-19 vaccine. Study results and caveats: Most donors were white British and more were female, and clonal diversity was possibly underestimated.

Profiled with immunoSEQ multiplex PCR; TCRdb holds only in-frame clones, not every one. The sample contains over 50,000 clones, approximately 85% of which appear only once. Worth noting for this clone: Its antigen remains unidentified.

Germline CDR1 SGHRS, CDR2 YFSETQ. The CDR3 length is 16 residues. The V and J ends lost 4 bases and 7 bases, in that order; junction bases with no gene match: 14. The source material was peripheral blood, sampled 28 days after the second AZD1222 dose. The rearrangement links TRBV5-1 to TRBJ2-5; 9 bases agree with TRBD1. The receptor's source is an adult who received the AZD1222 COVID-19 vaccine. In DNA form, the CDR3 reads TGCGCCAGCAGCGCAGGGACAGGGTTTAAGTACGTGACCCAGTACTTC. Translation gives CASSAGTGFKYVTQYF. Filled out from reference TRBV5-1 and TRBJ2-5, the complete variable domain reads KAGVTQTPRYLIKTRGQQVTLSCSPISGHRSVSWYQQTPGQGLQFLFEYFSETQRNKGNFPGRFSGRQFSNSRSEMNVSTLELGDSALYLCASSAGTGFKYVTQYFGPGTRLLVL.